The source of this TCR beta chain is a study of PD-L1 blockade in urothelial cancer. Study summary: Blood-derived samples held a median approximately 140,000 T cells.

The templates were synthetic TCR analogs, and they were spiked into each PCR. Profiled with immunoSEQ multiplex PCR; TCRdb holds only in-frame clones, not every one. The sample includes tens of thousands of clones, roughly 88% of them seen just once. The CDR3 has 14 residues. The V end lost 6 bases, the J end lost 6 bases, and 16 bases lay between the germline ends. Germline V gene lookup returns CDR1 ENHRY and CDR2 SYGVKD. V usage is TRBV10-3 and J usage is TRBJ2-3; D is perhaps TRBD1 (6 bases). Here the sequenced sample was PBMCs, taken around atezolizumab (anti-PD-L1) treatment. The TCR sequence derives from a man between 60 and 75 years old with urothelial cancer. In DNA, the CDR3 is TGTGCCATCAGCCCGGGACAAGGGCTGGATACGCAGTATTTT. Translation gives CAISPGQGLDTQYF.